The entry below describes one TCR beta chain. Its specificity is not known. The sample belongs to a study of cytomegalovirus exposure and HLA in healthy donors. Turning to the study itself: Of around 400 genotyped donors, roughly 81% grouped in the Caucasian-associated ancestry cluster. Study-wide results and limits: It was in a later analysis that TCR association rates were seen to vary by HLA locus, highest for DRB1 and lowest for HLA-C.

The germline V and J ends were trimmed by 7 bases and 5 bases, with 12 bases remaining between them. The length of the CDR3 is 13 residues. Germline V lookup: CDR1 MNHNY, CDR2 SVGAGI (reference sequence). The primer mix had 60 Vbeta and 13 Jbeta primers. In the original analysis: As a later analysis found, there were 60 million to 90 million unique TCR beta chains, of which roughly 11 million were shared. The method was immunoSEQ multiplex PCR; TCRdb's version includes in-frame clones alone and lacks a portion of them. From that table come the V and J calls and clone size; the DNA was used to work out D and trimming. The sample comprises around 130,000 clones, 65% to 90% of which are singletons, and approximately 2.1% rests with the top ten.

The rearrangement uses TRBV6-6 and TRBJ1-5; D uncertain. The sample consisted of PBMCs. The clonotype was recovered from a man between 25 and 39 years old in good health and CMV-seronegative. Here the CDR3 DNA reads TGTGCCAGCACCTTCGGGTGGGATCAGCCCCAGCATTTT. This translates into CASTFGWDQPQHF.